These 18 T cell receptor beta chains were all obtained from the same sample, sequenced in a study of blood T cell repertoires in COVID-19 (TCRdb year 2020). The method behind the library was the immunoSEQ multiplex PCR assay. What TCRdb holds here is the immuneACCESS table cut down to in-frame rearrangements. Part of the clones is not present; checked against another copy, under half of the missing clones reflect an unresolved V gene, and the others are unexplained. The sample has 130,000 to 150,000 clones on record, about four fifths of them singletons. The ten largest account for roughly 5.7% of the sample. The specimen sequenced was PBMCs or T cells enriched from blood (not recorded which). These receptors were obtained from a woman aged 50 to 60 who had been exposed to COVID-19.

This clone was seen more than once but under ten times. The chain employs TRBV12-5 and TRBJ2-2; 15 bases are a match to TRBD2. J lost 8 bases, V lost 10 bases, and 2 bases had no gene match. From germline, CDR1 is LGHNT and CDR2 FRNRAP. The length of the CDR3 is 13 residues. The CDR3 nucleotides read TGTGCTACGGGACTAGCGGGAGGAGGGGAGCTGTTTTTT. As protein: CATGLAGGGELFF.

The V and J genes are TRBV9 and TRBJ2-3; D gene uncertain. Germline V lookup: CDR1 SGDLS, CDR2 YYNGEE. With 0 bases removed from V and 2 bases from J, the gap between germline ends came to 10 bases. The CDR3 is 15 residues long. The DNA of the CDR3 is TGTGCCAGCAGCGTAGCTGGGCCACCCACAGATACGCAGTATTTT. Protein: CASSVAGPPTDTQYF. Filled out from reference TRBV9 and TRBJ2-3, the complete variable domain reads DSGVTQTPKHLITATGQRVTLRCSPRSGDLSVYWYQQSLDQGLQFLIQYYNGEERAKGNILERFSAQQFPDLHSELNLSSLELGDSALYFCASSVAGPPTDTQYFGPGTRLTVL.

The V gene is TRBV5-6, the J gene TRBJ2-1; a weak D match, TRBD2 (5 bases). V lost 2 bases to trimming and J lost 2 bases, with 8 bases between them. The CDR3 runs 14 residues. The germline V gene has CDR1 SGHDT and CDR2 YYEEEE. The CDR3 loop is CASSLLGAYNEQFF. The CDR3 nucleotides are TGTGCCAGCAGCTTATTGGGAGCCTACAATGAGCAGTTCTTC.

This chain links TRBV5-1 with TRBJ2-7, with D maybe TRBD2 (6 bases). The CDR3 has 15 amino acids. From germline, CDR1 is SGHRS and CDR2 YFSETQ. The V end was cut by 5 bases, the J end by 5 bases, with 20 bases between. The chain's CDR3 is CASSKPSGTGDEQYF. The DNA for the CDR3 is TGCGCCAGCAGTAAACCATCCGGGACGGGGGACGAGCAGTACTTC.

This clone has a single count. This chain links TRBV12-3 or TRBV12-4 with TRBJ1-5, with D unresolved. There are 12 residues in the CDR3. Here the CDR3 DNA reads TGTGGCTCGGGGTCAAACAATCAGCCCCAGCATTTT. Its protein is CGSGSNNQPQHF.

The gene calls are TRBV11-3 and TRBJ2-1; D may be TRBD2 (6 bases). V was pared by 0 bases and J by 0 bases, with 6 bases between. This CDR3 has 15 amino acids. Germline loops: CDR1 SGHNT, CDR2 YENEEA. The CDR3 is CASSLEGGSYNEQFF. DNA of the CDR3: TGTGCCAGCAGCTTAGAGGGGGGCTCCTACAATGAGCAGTTCTTC.

This chain's CDR3 is CASSLGRGSAGGQETQYF. The CDR3 nucleotides are TGCGCCAGCAGCCTAGGGCGAGGGTCAGCGGGAGGGCAAGAGACCCAGTACTTC. The rearrangement joins TRBV4-3 to TRBJ2-5; TRBD2 matches 10 bases. Per germline, CDR1 LGHNA and CDR2 YSLEER. The CDR3 has 18 amino acids. Trimming cost V 4 bases and J 2 bases; bases outside gene matches: 13.

The gene calls are TRBV12-3 or TRBV12-4 and TRBJ2-5; TRBD2 matches at 7 bases. V lost 5 bases, J lost 5 bases, and 5 bases stayed unmatched. The CDR3 has 13 residues. This chain's CDR3 is CASSGGERETQYF. The CDR3 coding sequence is TGTGCCAGCAGTGGGGGGGAACGGGAGACCCAGTACTTC.

The rearrangement links TRBV6-5 to TRBJ1-2, with 7 positions matching TRBD1. Losses at the gene ends were 4 bases for V and 8 bases for J; bases not matched to a gene: 10. From germline, CDR1 is MNHEY and CDR2 SVGAGI. The CDR3 totals 14 residues. This CDR3 reads CASSFYGQDAGYTF. In DNA, the CDR3 is TGTGCCAGCAGTTTCTACGGACAGGATGCAGGCTACACCTTC.

There are a few counts of this clone. The chain has TRBV5-6 and TRBJ1-2; D perhaps matches TRBD1 (6 bases). CDR3 length equals 16 residues. The germline V gene encodes CDR1 SGHDT and CDR2 YYEEEE. The V end lost 7 bases, the J end lost 2 bases, and 21 bases lay between the germline ends. The CDR3 loop is CASAQSLGQSNYGYTF. CDR3 DNA sequence: TGTGCCAGCGCCCAGAGTCTAGGACAGTCGAACTATGGCTACACCTTC.

This clone has a single count. The chain uses TRBV3-1 (or the pseudogene TRBV3-2) and TRBJ2-3; TRBD2 matches at 7 bases. This CDR3 has 17 residues. J gave up 1 base and V 1 base, and 8 bases lay outside the gene matches. The germline gives CDR1 LGHDT, CDR2 YNNKEL (reference sequence). The DNA of the CDR3 is TGTGCCAGCAGCCAAGGGGGGGGATTACCGGGCACAGATACGCAGTATTTT. Protein sequence: CASSQGGGLPGTDTQYF.

This chain links TRBV5-1 with TRBJ1-6, with TRBD1 identical over 7 bases. In germline, CDR1 is SGHRS, CDR2 YFSETQ. With 2 bases clipped from V and 5 bases from J, the junction kept 1 base outside the gene matches. This CDR3 has 14 residues. The CDR3 nucleotides are TGCGCCAGCAGCTTCGGACAGGATAATTCACCCCTCCACTTT. This encodes CASSFGQDNSPLHF.

Only a few counts were recorded for this clone. The chain recombines TRBV18 with TRBJ1-1, with 7 nucleotides matching TRBD1. Per germline, CDR1 KGHSH and CDR2 LQKENI. The CDR3 sequence is 16 residues long. The ends lost 3 bases at V and 1 base at J; junction bases unmatched: 8. This CDR3 reads CASSPGQRLRNTEAFF. The CDR3 DNA follows: TGTGCCAGCTCACCGGGACAGAGACTACGGAACACTGAAGCTTTCTTT.

The CDR3 spells CASSEVRQGRSPLHF. In DNA form, the CDR3 reads TGTGCCAGCAGTGAAGTACGACAGGGGCGCTCACCCCTCCACTTT. V and J are TRBV25-1 and TRBJ1-6, with 8 bases that match TRBD1. Germline trimming cut 2 bases from V and 10 bases from J; bases unmatched to any gene: 7. Germline V gene lookup returns CDR1 MGHDK and CDR2 SYGVNS. The CDR3 length is 15 residues.

This chain connects TRBV30 to TRBJ1-5, with 9 bases that match TRBD1. CDR3 length: 14 amino acids. The J segment lost 9 bases and the V segment lost 5 bases, leaving 11 bases of the junction unmatched. Looked up from germline, CDR1 is GTSNPN and CDR2 is SVGIG (reference sequence). DNA for the CDR3: TGTGCCTGGGAGACGGGACAGGGAGCAGGGCCCCAGCATTTT. Translation gives CAWETGQGAGPQHF.

The chain recombines TRBV9 with TRBJ1-1, with D possibly being TRBD1 (6 bases). Germline lookup yields CDR1 SGDLS and CDR2 YYNGEE. With 0 bases removed from V and 1 base from J, the gap between germline ends came to 10 bases. The CDR3 is 15 amino acids. CDR3 in amino acids: CASSVVDSANTEAFF. In DNA form, the CDR3 reads TGTGCCAGCAGCGTAGTGGACAGCGCGAACACTGAAGCTTTCTTT.

The J gene is TRBJ2-7, the V gene TRBV25-1, with 7 bases identical to TRBD1. Germline loops: CDR1 MGHDK, CDR2 SYGVNS. The CDR3 is 13 residues long. With 3 bases clipped from V and 3 bases from J, the junction kept 2 bases outside the gene matches. The CDR3 spells CASSDGDSYEQYF. The CDR3, as DNA: TGTGCCAGCAGTGACGGGGACAGCTACGAGCAGTACTTC.

The rearrangement joins TRBV7-6 to TRBJ2-2, with D perhaps matching TRBD1 (6 bases). The CDR3 covers 17 residues. Looked up from germline, CDR1 is SGHVS and CDR2 is FNYEAQ. V was cut by 5 bases and J by 1 base, with 17 bases left in between. In DNA form, the CDR3 reads TGTGCCAGCAGCCTCCTAAAGACAGGCGAGAACACCGGGGAGCTGTTTTTT. Amino acid sequence: CASSLLKTGENTGELFF.